A selection of T cell receptor beta chains follows, all from one sample in a study of identical twins. TCRdb passed the 5' RACE reads through MiXCR, listing each CDR3 protein once. Of 700,000 or so distinct CDR3 sequences listed, over 8.5% are singletons. These data were also filed under a second study, of yellow fever vaccine responses in identical twins.

Sample: PBMCs. All receptors come from a woman in her late teens or twenties in good health. CDR3s include the opening cysteine and the closing phenylalanine or tryptophan. A D gene is named only where the DNA matches it firmly. Rows may omit the clone size; those that give it use once, few, many or a size class.

d_call | j_call | v_call | clone_size | cdr3_aa | cdr3_nt
. | TRBJ1-6 | TRBV20-1 | many | CSADLEGENYYNSPLHF | TGCAGTGCTGATCTAGAGGGGGAGAACTACTATAATTCACCCCTCCACTTT
TRBD2 | TRBJ2-7 | TRBV15 | few | CATSSSGRAYEQYF | TGTGCCACCAGCAGTAGCGGGAGGGCCTACGAGCAGTACTTC
TRBD1 | TRBJ2-7 | TRBV6-1 | . | CASSVGTGVGYEQYF | TGTGCCAGCAGTGTGGGGACAGGGGTTGGCTACGAGCAGTACTTC
. | TRBJ2-3 | TRBV28 | many | CASSPPPRGGSSTDTQYF | TGTGCCAGCAGTCCCCCCCCCAGAGGTGGATCAAGCACAGATACGCAGTATTTT
TRBD1 | TRBJ2-7 | TRBV20-1 | . | CSALTDRDGLWEQYF | TGCAGTGCTCTAACAGACAGGGATGGGCTATGGGAGCAGTACTTC
. | TRBJ2-3 | TRBV3-1 | few | CASSLPWTDTQYF | TGTGCCAGCAGCCTGCCGTGGACAGATACGCAGTATTTT
. | TRBJ1-2 | TRBV3-1 | . | CASSQDNMVSYGYTF | TGTGCCAGCAGCCAAGATAATATGGTTTCTTATGGCTACACCTTC
. | TRBJ2-1 | TRBV9 | few | CASSVDLGSSSYNEQFF | TGTGCCAGCAGCGTAGATCTGGGGTCGAGCTCCTACAATGAGCAGTTCTTC
. | TRBJ2-2 | TRBV3-1 | many | CASSQDVGPTGELFF | TGTGCCAGCAGCCAAGATGTCGGGCCCACCGGGGAGCTGTTTTTT
. | TRBJ2-1 | TRBV7-8 | many | CASSWGLPTYNEQFF | TGTGCCAGCAGCTGGGGACTGCCAACCTACAATGAGCAGTTCTTC
. | TRBJ2-5 | TRBV2 | . | CTSSEPRGQETQYF | TGTACCAGCAGCGAACCCAGGGGCCAAGAGACCCAGTACTTC
. | TRBJ2-1 | TRBV5-1 | many | CASQRENEQFF | TGCGCCAGCCAAAGAGAGAATGAGCAGTTCTTC
. | TRBJ2-3 | TRBV9 | . | CASSVGPRSTDTQYF | TGTGCCAGCAGCGTAGGCCCTCGCAGCACAGATACGCAGTATTTT
TRBD2 | TRBJ2-3 | TRBV4-3 | . | CASSQVSGRAAADTQYF | TGCGCCAGCAGCCAAGTTAGCGGGAGGGCGGCGGCAGATACGCAGTATTTT
. | TRBJ2-5 | TRBV6-1 | many | CASSEEVWEVETQYF | TGTGCCAGCAGTGAAGAAGTCTGGGAGGTTGAGACCCAGTACTTC
. | TRBJ2-7 | TRBV28 | few | CASNLDRSWDEQYF | TGTGCCAGCAATCTCGACAGGAGTTGGGACGAGCAGTACTTC
. | TRBJ2-1 | TRBV5-1 | many | CASSSGAAYNEQFF | TGCGCCAGCAGTTCGGGGGCGGCCTACAATGAGCAGTTCTTC
. | TRBJ2-1 | TRBV24-1 | . | CATSDPALGTAYNEQFF | TGTGCCACCAGTGATCCGGCCCTCGGGACGGCCTACAATGAGCAGTTCTTC
TRBD1 | TRBJ1-1 | TRBV12-3/TRBV12-4 | . | CASSSTGQREGTEAFF | TGTGCCAGCAGCTCGACGGGACAGCGTGAGGGCACTGAAGCTTTCTTT
TRBD2 | TRBJ2-5 | TRBV29-1 | . | CSVEGSSGAETQYF | TGCAGCGTTGAAGGTTCTAGCGGGGCGGAGACCCAGTACTTC
. | TRBJ2-7 | TRBV28 | few | CASSGTSFLYEQYF | TGTGCCAGCAGCGGGACTTCCTTCCTCTACGAGCAGTACTTC
. | TRBJ2-1 | TRBV11-1 | . | CASSYQNVRDIYYNEQFF | TGTGCCAGCAGCTACCAAAACGTCCGGGACATATACTACAATGAGCAGTTCTTC
. | TRBJ1-1 | TRBV6-1 | . | CASSEGGLNTEAFF | TGTGCCAGCAGTGAAGGGGGATTGAACACTGAAGCTTTCTTT
TRBD1 | TRBJ1-2 | TRBV6-1 | few | CASSEPRTGNYGYTF | TGTGCCAGCAGTGAACCACGGACAGGGAACTATGGCTACACCTTC
. | TRBJ1-1 | TRBV18 | few | CASRGQTEAFF | TGTGCCAGCCGGGGGCAGACTGAAGCTTTCTTT
. | TRBJ1-2 | TRBV5-1 | few | CASSPGHSNYGYTF | TGCGCCAGCAGCCCCGGGCACTCTAACTATGGCTACACCTTC
TRBD2 | TRBJ2-1 | TRBV25-1 | . | CASSEEAGGVDEQFF | TGTGCCAGCAGTGAAGAAGCGGGAGGTGTAGATGAGCAGTTCTTC
. | TRBJ2-1 | TRBV12-3/TRBV12-4 | few | CASSLALRGNEQFF | TGTGCCAGCAGTTTAGCCTTACGGGGGAATGAGCAGTTCTTC
. | TRBJ2-3 | TRBV9 | . | CASSPETVVRVTDTQYF | TGTGCCAGCAGCCCAGAGACGGTCGTTAGGGTCACAGATACGCAGTATTTT
TRBD1 | TRBJ2-5 | TRBV24-1 | . | CATSDPGQGYETQYF | TGTGCCACCAGTGATCCGGGACAGGGGTACGAGACCCAGTACTTC
. | TRBJ2-7 | TRBV21-1 | . | CASRGQETIGQYF | TGTGCCAGCAGGGGACAGGAAACTATTGGGCAGTACTTC
. | TRBJ2-5 | TRBV7-2 | . | CASSFSPIQETQYF | TGTGCCAGCAGCTTCTCGCCGATCCAAGAGACCCAGTACTTC
. | TRBJ2-3 | TRBV18 | . | CASSPGTPDTQYF | TGTGCCAGCTCACCAGGAACTCCAGATACGCAGTATTTT
. | TRBJ1-4 | TRBV20-1 | . | CSAGPGFEKLFF | TGCAGTGCTGGACCAGGGTTCGAAAAACTGTTTTTT
. | TRBJ2-6 | TRBV11-2 | . | CASSLQPGGHSGANVLTF | TGTGCCAGCAGCTTACAGCCAGGGGGGCACTCTGGGGCCAACGTCCTGACTTTC
. | TRBJ2-3 | TRBV29-1 | many | CSVFRGTDTQYF | TGCAGCGTTTTCAGGGGAACAGATACGCAGTATTTT
TRBD2 | TRBJ2-7 | TRBV15 | . | CATSRAASGGPYEQYF | TGTGCCACCAGCAGGGCGGCTAGCGGGGGTCCCTACGAGCAGTACTTC
. | TRBJ2-1 | TRBV18 | few | CASSPPTGVRNEQFF | TGTGCCAGCTCACCACCCACTGGGGTACGGAATGAGCAGTTCTTC
TRBD1 | TRBJ1-6 | TRBV11-2 | many | CASSLVSGAQGWNSPLHF | TGTGCCAGCAGCTTAGTGTCGGGGGCACAGGGGTGGAATTCACCCCTCCACTTT
TRBD2 | TRBJ2-1 | TRBV6-2/TRBV6-3 | . | CASSYKLAGGEQFF | TGTGCCAGCAGTTATAAACTAGCGGGAGGCGAGCAGTTCTTC
TRBD1 | TRBJ2-2 | TRBV4-2 | few | CASSLITGTGKFSTGELFF | TGTGCCAGCAGCCTCATAACTGGGACAGGGAAATTTAGCACCGGGGAGCTGTTTTTT
TRBD1 | TRBJ2-7 | TRBV20-1 | few | CSANDRGPWEQYF | TGCAGTGCAAATGACAGGGGGCCGTGGGAGCAGTACTTC
TRBD2 | TRBJ2-3 | TRBV7-9 | many | CASNKRDHSTDTQYF | TGTGCCAGCAACAAGCGGGATCACAGCACAGATACGCAGTATTTT
TRBD1 | TRBJ2-7 | TRBV29-1 | few | CSVLRKGGASEQYF | TGCAGCGTTCTTCGGAAAGGGGGCGCTTCCGAGCAGTACTTC
TRBD1 | TRBJ2-7 | TRBV7-9 | few | CASGQAPAGGHYEQYF | TGTGCCAGCGGACAAGCCCCGGCAGGGGGCCACTACGAGCAGTACTTC
. | TRBJ1-4 | TRBV20-1 | few | CSAIWPGTEKLFF | TGCAGTGCTATATGGCCAGGGACTGAAAAACTGTTTTTT
. | TRBJ2-1 | TRBV7-6 | . | CASSFGIHEQFF | TGTGCCAGCAGCTTCGGGATTCATGAGCAGTTCTTC
. | TRBJ2-7 | TRBV11-3 | many | CASSSGVLSEQYF | TGTGCCAGCAGCTCCGGGGTTCTTAGCGAGCAGTACTTC
TRBD1 | TRBJ2-3 | TRBV20-1 | . | CSASRLRGTDTQYF | TGCAGTGCTTCCCGACTCAGGGGGACAGATACGCAGTATTTT
. | TRBJ2-2 | TRBV5-1 | . | CASSLVPSPNTGELFF | TGCGCCAGCAGCTTGGTCCCTAGCCCCAACACCGGGGAGCTGTTTTTT
. | TRBJ2-1 | TRBV24-1 | . | CATSDSRGTYNEQFF | TGTGCCACCAGTGATTCCAGAGGAACCTACAATGAGCAGTTCTTC
. | TRBJ2-7 | TRBV6-5 | . | CASRYLGGQYF | TGTGCCAGCCGATACCTGGGAGGGCAGTACTTC
. | TRBJ2-7 | TRBV7-2 | . | CASGWTDLGEQYF | TGTGCCAGCGGGTGGACCGACCTTGGCGAGCAGTACTTC
TRBD1 | TRBJ2-2 | TRBV30 | . | CAWSVLDRGDTGELFF | TGTGCCTGGAGTGTACTGGACAGGGGGGACACCGGGGAGCTGTTTTTT